These 27 T cell receptor beta chains came from one sample sequenced in a study of cytomegalovirus exposure and HLA in healthy donors. This PCR relied on a set of 60 Vbeta primers and 13 Jbeta primers. Sequencing was performed with immunoSEQ multiplex PCR; in TCRdb, only in-frame clones are kept and a portion is missing. This table has 170,000 or so clones, 78% appearing once. Sequenced sample: PBMCs. The origin of the receptors is a woman between 50 and 59 years old in good health and CMV-seropositive.

This chain joins TRBV5-1 and TRBJ1-1, with TRBD1 as a possible D gene (5 bases). Germline V gene sequence: CDR1 SGHRS, CDR2 YFSETQ. The length of the CDR3 is 13 residues. V was cut by 4 bases and J by 6 bases, with 13 bases left in between. The DNA of the CDR3 is TGCGCCAGCAGCACGGCGGGGGTCTCTGAAGCTTTCTTT. Its translation is CASSTAGVSEAFF.

The rearrangement joins TRBV7-8 to TRBJ1-4; TRBD1 matches at 8 bases. V gave up 5 bases and J gave up 4 bases; unmatched junction bases: 9. CDR3 length: 16 amino acids. Per the germline V gene, CDR1 is SGHVS and CDR2 is FQNEAQ. DNA for the CDR3: TGTGCCAGCAGCCCCGGGACAGGCGCCTTTAATGAAAAACTGTTTTTT. Protein sequence: CASSPGTGAFNEKLFF. The complete variable domain, with remaining parts taken from reference TRBV7-8 and TRBJ1-4, reads GAGVSQSPRYKVAKRGQDVALRCDPISGHVSLFWYQQALGQGPEFLTYFQNEAQLDKSGLPSDRFFAERPEGSVSTLKIQRTQQEDSAVYLCASSPGTGAFNEKLFFGSGTQLSVL.

The chain couples TRBV15 to TRBJ1-2, with D possibly TRBD1 on 5 matching bases. Trimming shortened V by 0 bases and J by 4 bases, and 12 bases separated the two germline ends. The germline V gene encodes CDR1 LNHNV and CDR2 YYDKDF (reference sequence). The CDR3 sequence is 15 residues long. The CDR3 sequence: CATSRDQGPGYGYTF. Written as DNA, the CDR3 is TGTGCCACCAGCAGAGATCAGGGCCCGGGCTATGGCTACACCTTC. Combining the CDR3 with reference TRBV15 and TRBJ1-2 gives the whole variable domain DAMVIQNPRYQVTQFGKPVTLSCSQTLNHNVMYWYQQKSSQAPKLLFHYYDKDFNNEADTPDNFQSRRPNTSFCFLDIRSPGLGDTAMYLCATSRDQGPGYGYTFGSGTRLTVV.

The rearrangement joins TRBV30 to TRBJ1-2; D remains ambiguous. Germline values: CDR1 GTSNPN, CDR2 SVGIG (reference sequence). The CDR3 consists of 13 residues. V lost 4 bases and J lost 1, with 10 bases in between. The DNA for the CDR3 is TGTGCCTGGACTCCAACGGGTAACTATGGCTACACCTTC. It translates to CAWTPTGNYGYTF.

The chain has TRBV5-1 and TRBJ1-1; D gene unclear. The CDR3 has 15 residues. The V and J ends lost 4 bases and 8 bases respectively, with 21 bases between them. Germline V CDR1 and CDR2: SGHRS, YFSETQ. The CDR3 DNA reads TGCGCCAGCAGCGCCCAAAGTCTACAGATCTCGGAAGCTTTCTTT. Its translation is CASSAQSLQISEAFF.

The chain employs TRBV30 and TRBJ2-2, with 10 bases fitting TRBD2. The CDR3 totals 16 residues. The V gene end was trimmed by 3 bases and the J gene end by 2 bases; junction bases not matched to a gene: 6. The germline V gene has CDR1 GTSNPN and CDR2 SVGIG (reference sequence). The CDR3 spells CAWRLAGRGNTGELFF. Here the CDR3 DNA reads TGTGCCTGGAGACTAGCGGGAAGGGGTAACACCGGGGAGCTGTTTTTT.

V usage is TRBV15 and J usage is TRBJ2-7; 7 bases are shared with TRBD2. The CDR3 spans 14 residues. Trimming at V came to 4 bases and at J to 0 bases, leaving 3 bases not matched to a gene. From germline, CDR1 is LNHNV and CDR2 YYDKDF (reference sequence). In DNA form, the CDR3 reads TGTGCCACCAGCATGGGGGGGGACTCCTACGAGCAGTACTTC. This encodes CATSMGGDSYEQYF.

The rearrangement joins TRBV11-1 to TRBJ2-1; 7 nucleotides agree with TRBD2. V shed 5 bases and J 0 bases; nucleotides not matched to a gene: 16. CDR3 length: 19 residues. Germline CDR1 is SGHAT and CDR2 is FQDESV (reference sequence). CDR3 in DNA: TGTGCCAGCAGCCGACTGACTAGCTCTCCCCTAAGCTCCTACAATGAGCAGTTCTTC. Encoded protein: CASSRLTSSPLSSYNEQFF. Combining the CDR3 with reference TRBV11-1 and TRBJ2-1 gives the whole variable domain EAEVAQSPRYKITEKSQAVAFWCDPISGHATLYWYRQILGQGPELLVQFQDESVVDDSQLPKDRFSAERLKGVDSTLKIQPAELGDSAMYLCASSRLTSSPLSSYNEQFFGPGTRLTVL.

This clone showed up just a few times. V is TRBV5-1 and J is TRBJ1-2, with a tentative D call TRBD1 (5 bases). Germline CDR1 and CDR2: SGHRS and YFSETQ. The CDR3 is 16 amino acids. Trimming removed 1 base at V and 2 bases at J, with 15 bases between. CDR3 bases: TGCGCCAGCAGCTTGTGGAGTTGGGGGGACAACTATGGCTACACCTTC. Its translation: CASSLWSWGDNYGYTF.

The chain couples TRBV27 to TRBJ1-3, with unresolved D. V was trimmed by 6 bases and J by 4 bases, leaving 13 bases between them. The CDR3 spans 14 residues. CDR1 MNHEY and CDR2 SMNVEV come from the germline V gene (reference sequence). This CDR3 is CASSNLGPGNTIYF. CDR3 nucleotides: TGTGCCAGCAGCAACCTCGGTCCGGGAAACACCATATATTTT.

The chain recombines TRBV5-1 with TRBJ1-3, with D unclear. There are 14 residues in the CDR3. The V end lost 0 bases, the J end lost 0 bases, and 4 bases lay between the germline ends. In germline, CDR1 is SGHRS, CDR2 YFSETQ. For the CDR3, the DNA is TGCGCCAGCAGCTTGGACTTCTCTGGAAACACCATATATTTT. Translated, it gives CASSLDFSGNTIYF.

The chain links TRBV30 to TRBJ2-3, with D tentatively TRBD2 (5 bases). The CDR3 spans 15 residues. Germline values: CDR1 GTSNPN, CDR2 SVGIG (reference sequence). V lost 3 bases to trimming and J lost 2 bases, with 15 bases between them. CDR3 sequence (DNA): TGTGCCTGGAGCTCGCTAGCATCTCCCACAGATACGCAGTATTTT. Translating it yields CAWSSLASPTDTQYF.

This clone occurred a few times. J is TRBJ2-1 and V is TRBV29-1; TRBD1 might be the D (6 bases). V lost 8 bases and J 0 bases, leaving 11 bases between the germline ends. The CDR3 spans 13 residues. Germline-derived CDR1 and CDR2 are SQVTM and ANQGSEA. CDR3 residues: CSSWTDSYNEQFF. For the CDR3, the DNA is TGCAGCTCTTGGACAGACTCCTACAATGAGCAGTTCTTC.

This chain uses TRBV30 with TRBJ2-7, with unresolved D. V gave up 5 bases and J gave up 3 bases, with 11 bases separating them. The CDR3 is 12 amino acids. Per germline, CDR1 GTSNPN and CDR2 SVGIG (reference sequence). The CDR3 region has the DNA TGTGCCTGGGGGCCGTTAAGCTACGAGCAGTACTTC. The encoded protein is CAWGPLSYEQYF.

The V gene is TRBV18, the J gene TRBJ1-3; D possibly corresponds to TRBD1 (5 bases). The ends were cut back, 3 bases at V and 8 bases at J, with 11 bases in the middle. Germline assignment: CDR1 KGHSH and CDR2 LQKENI. The CDR3 contains 13 residues. CDR3 nucleotide sequence: TGTGCCAGCTCACCTAGGGGCGGATACACCATATATTTT. This encodes CASSPRGGYTIYF.

This clone was counted only a few times. The chain joins TRBV5-1 to TRBJ1-4; maybe TRBD1 (5 bases). The CDR3 spans 13 residues. Deletions cut 7 bases from V and 8 bases from J, with 15 bases between. The germline V gene encodes CDR1 SGHRS and CDR2 YFSETQ. DNA for the CDR3: TGCGCCAGCTCACTTGGACGGGGGGAAAAACTGTTTTTT. Its translation: CASSLGRGEKLFF.

The V gene is TRBV7-8, the J gene TRBJ2-1; maybe TRBD2 (5 bases). Trimming cost V 5 bases and J 6 bases, with 17 bases left between them. The germline V gene encodes CDR1 SGHVS and CDR2 FQNEAQ. CDR3 size: 15 residues. CDR3 amino acids: CASSVPNLAANEQFF. DNA of the CDR3: TGTGCCAGCAGCGTACCAAACCTAGCCGCCAATGAGCAGTTCTTC. The full variable domain, its missing parts supplied by reference TRBV7-8 and TRBJ2-1, is GAGVSQSPRYKVAKRGQDVALRCDPISGHVSLFWYQQALGQGPEFLTYFQNEAQLDKSGLPSDRFFAERPEGSVSTLKIQRTQQEDSAVYLCASSVPNLAANEQFFGPGTRLTVL.

The rearrangement joins TRBV29-1 to TRBJ2-1; TRBD2 matches 14 bases. The V gene end was trimmed by 6 bases and the J gene end by 7 bases; junction bases not matched to a gene: 8. There are 15 residues in the CDR3. Germline V gene data show CDR1 as SQVTM and CDR2 as ANQGSEA. In DNA, the CDR3 is TGCAGCGTGGCTGGTTGGACTAGCGGGGGGAATGAGCAGTTCTTC. It codes for CSVAGWTSGGNEQFF.

This sequence joins TRBV5-1 and TRBJ1-5; D is perhaps TRBD1 (6 bases). The CDR3 runs 15 residues. The germline gives CDR1 SGHRS, CDR2 YFSETQ. Between the trimmed V and J ends, which lost 0 bases and 5 bases, there was a span of 12 bases. CDR3 nucleotide sequence: TGCGCCAGCAGCTTGGTGGCAGGGGTTTATCAGCCCCAGCATTTT. It encodes CASSLVAGVYQPQHF.

The J gene is TRBJ2-1, the V gene TRBV6-6, with unresolved D. The CDR3 is made up of 12 amino acids. Germline V gives CDR1 MNHNY, CDR2 SVGAGI (reference sequence). V dropped 5 bases and J dropped 7 bases, with 9 bases sitting between them. This CDR3 is CASSVRGNEQFF. The CDR3 DNA is TGTGCCAGCAGTGTCAGAGGTAATGAGCAGTTCTTC.

The rearrangement links TRBV10-3 to TRBJ2-3; tentative D call: TRBD2 (5 bases). The V and J ends lost 3 bases and 0 bases respectively, with 13 bases between them. Germline V gene sequence: CDR1 ENHRY, CDR2 SYGVKD. This CDR3 has 16 amino acids. The CDR3 nucleotides read TGTGCCATCAGTGAAGTACGGGGTCGCAGCACAGATACGCAGTATTTT. It translates to CAISEVRGRSTDTQYF.

The chain couples TRBV12-5 to TRBJ2-1; D may be TRBD1 (6 bases). With 8 bases removed from V and 2 bases from J, the gap between germline ends came to 13 bases. Germline V CDR1 and CDR2: LGHNT, FRNRAP. CDR3 size: 14 residues. As DNA, the CDR3 is TGTGCTAGTAACACAGGGCAAACCTACAATGAGCAGTTCTTC. Translation: CASNTGQTYNEQFF.

The CDR3 sequence: CASSPRTGNRDTQYF. In DNA, the CDR3 is TGTGCCAGCTCACCAAGGACAGGGAACAGAGATACGCAGTATTTT. The rearrangement uses TRBV18 and TRBJ2-3, with 8 bases fitting TRBD1. V trimming: 2 bases; J trimming: 5 bases; junction bases outside the gene matches: 6. Germline CDR1 is KGHSH and CDR2 is LQKENI. The CDR3 is made up of 15 amino acids. Using reference TRBV18 and TRBJ2-3 for the parts outside the CDR3, the full variable domain is NAGVMQNPRHLVRRRGQEARLRCSPMKGHSHVYWYRQLPEEGLKFMVYLQKENIIDESGMPKERFSAEFPKEGPSILRIQQVVRGDSAAYFCASSPRTGNRDTQYFGPGTRLTVL.

To note about this clone: Other DNA sequences in the same sample also yield this CDR3. J is TRBJ2-5 and V is TRBV5-1; 11 positions match TRBD1. The J call may not be correct, given that the DNA end is closer to TRBJ2-7. In germline, CDR1 is SGHRS, CDR2 YFSETQ. The CDR3 is made up of 14 amino acids. CDR3 loop: CASSSGQGADEQYF. The CDR3, as DNA: TGCGCCAGCAGCTCAGGACAGGGGGCCGACGAGCAGTACTTC.

This chain uses TRBV6-1 with TRBJ1-3; the D gene is possibly TRBD1 (6 bases). The germline gives CDR1 MNHNS, CDR2 SASEGT. The CDR3 length is 15 residues. Trimming removed 7 bases from V and 1 base from J, with 14 bases in between. This CDR3 is CASTEGGGSGNTIYF. CDR3 nucleotides: TGTGCCAGCACCGAAGGGGGGGGGTCTGGAAACACCATATATTTT.

This clone came up once. V gene TRBV12-5 combines with J gene TRBJ1-4; TRBD1 matches 7 bases. The ends lost 6 bases at V and 7 bases at J; junction bases unmatched: 2. The CDR3 spans 12 residues. CDR1 LGHNT and CDR2 FRNRAP come from the germline V gene. In nucleotides, the CDR3 is TGTGCTAGTGGCTGGACAGGTGAAAAACTGTTTTTT. Residues: CASGWTGEKLFF.

This clone was detected a few times. V and J are TRBV5-1 and TRBJ2-7, with D possibly being TRBD1 (6 bases). V dropped 2 bases and J dropped 6 bases, with 18 bases sitting between them. Germline assignment: CDR1 SGHRS and CDR2 YFSETQ. This CDR3 spans 15 amino acids. The DNA of the CDR3 is TGCGCCAGCAGCTTCCTACAGGGAAAAGGAGGCGAGCAGTACTTC. This encodes CASSFLQGKGGEQYF.